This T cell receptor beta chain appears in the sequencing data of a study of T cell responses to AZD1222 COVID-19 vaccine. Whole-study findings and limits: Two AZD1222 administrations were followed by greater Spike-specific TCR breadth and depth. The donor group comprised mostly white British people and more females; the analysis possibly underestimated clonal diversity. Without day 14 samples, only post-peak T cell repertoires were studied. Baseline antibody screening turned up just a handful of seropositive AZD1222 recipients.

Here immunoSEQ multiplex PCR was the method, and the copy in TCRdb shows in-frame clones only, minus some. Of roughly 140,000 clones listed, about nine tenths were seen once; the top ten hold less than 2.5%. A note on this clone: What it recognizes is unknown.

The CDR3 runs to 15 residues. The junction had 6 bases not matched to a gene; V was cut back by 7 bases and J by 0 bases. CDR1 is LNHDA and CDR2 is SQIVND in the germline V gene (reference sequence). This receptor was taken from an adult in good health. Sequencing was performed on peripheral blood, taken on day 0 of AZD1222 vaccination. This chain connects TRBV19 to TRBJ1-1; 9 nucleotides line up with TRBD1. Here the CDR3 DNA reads TGTGCCAGTACCCCAGGGACAGGGTTGAACACTGAAGCTTTCTTT. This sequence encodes CASTPGTGLNTEAFF.